What follows are 28 T cell receptor beta chains derived from one specimen sequenced in a study of neurological immune-mediated disorders. MiXCR, applied by TCRdb to the 5' RACE reads, yields one record per CDR3 protein. In the table there are about 10,000 distinct CDR3 sequences, more than 20% of which are singletons. Sequencing was carried out using CD8+ T cells from blood. These receptor sequences come from a woman aged 60-70 years with HTLV-1-associated myelopathy (HAM/TSP).

This clonotype was picked up many times. The V gene is TRBV12-3 or TRBV12-4, the J gene TRBJ1-2; D might be TRBD1 (5 bases). This CDR3 is 16 amino acids long. Trimming took off 7 bases at V and 6 bases at J, with 24 bases between the two ends. As DNA, the CDR3 is TGTGCCAGCATCGATCCTGGGGACGGCGCCGGACATGGCTACACCTTC. It specifies CASIDPGDGAGHGYTF.

CDR3 loop: CSPRTGGEQYF. The CDR3 region has the DNA TGCAGTCCCAGGACAGGGGGCGAGCAGTACTTC. This rearrangement joins TRBV20-1 to TRBJ2-7; 10 nucleotides line up with TRBD1. The V and J ends lost 8 bases and 6 bases, in that order; junction bases with no gene match: 4. This CDR3 region has 11 residues. Germline V gene lookup returns CDR1 DFQATT and CDR2 SNEGSKA (reference sequence).

This clonotype was counted ten times or more. The V call is TRBV5-1, the J call TRBJ1-1; D remains unclear. Trimming took off 4 bases at V and 4 bases at J, with 11 bases between the two ends. The CDR3 sequence is 13 residues long. CDR1 is SGHRS, CDR2 YFSETQ, per germline. The CDR3 bases are TGCGCCAGCAGCATACGATACTCCACTGAAGCTTTCTTT. It specifies CASSIRYSTEAFF. Full variable domain (rest looked up from reference TRBV5-1 and TRBJ1-1): KAGVTQTPRYLIKTRGQQVTLSCSPISGHRSVSWYQQTPGQGLQFLFEYFSETQRNKGNFPGRFSGRQFSNSRSEMNVSTLELGDSALYLCASSIRYSTEAFFGQGTRLTVV.

This clonotype came up many times. This sequence joins TRBV11-2 and TRBJ2-5, with 9 bases lining up with TRBD2. The J segment lost 0 bases and the V segment lost 6 bases, leaving 8 bases of the junction unmatched. CDR1 and CDR2 from the germline V gene are SGHAT and FQNNGV. The CDR3 totals 16 residues. CDR3 DNA: TGTGCCAGCAGGCGCGGGGGGGGATCCCACCAAGAGACCCAGTACTTC. It yields the protein CASRRGGGSHQETQYF. The full variable domain, its missing parts supplied by reference TRBV11-2 and TRBJ2-5, is EAGVAQSPRYKIIEKRQSVAFWCNPISGHATLYWYQQILGQGPKLLIQFQNNGVVDDSQLPKDRFSAERLKGVDSTLKIQPAKLEDSAVYLCASRRGGGSHQETQYFGPGTRLLVL.

This clonotype appeared many times. Written as DNA, the CDR3 is TGTGCCAGCAGTTACGCCACAGGACCTTTGAACACTGAAGCTTTCTTT. Its translation is CASSYATGPLNTEAFF. The J gene is TRBJ1-1, the V gene TRBV6-5; TRBD1 is a possible D gene (5 bases). Germline V gives CDR1 MNHEY, CDR2 SVGAGI. CDR3 length equals 16 residues. Deletions cut 2 bases from V and 0 bases from J, with 13 bases between.

This clonotype showed up many times. The chain recombines TRBV20-1 with TRBJ1-5, with D maybe TRBD1 (6 bases). The CDR3 totals 13 residues. The germline CDR1 and CDR2 sequences are DFQATT and SNEGSKA (reference sequence). The germline V and J ends were trimmed by 7 bases and 5 bases, with 15 bases remaining between them. Here the CDR3 DNA reads TGCAGTGTACGGACAGACTACTATCAGCCCCAGCATTTT. It yields the protein CSVRTDYYQPQHF.

This clonotype was counted many times. This chain connects TRBV5-1 to TRBJ2-7; TRBD1 matches 7 bases. This CDR3 comprises 14 residues. The trim removed 1 base at V and 2 bases at J, leaving 3 bases unmatched. Germline loops: CDR1 SGHRS, CDR2 YFSETQ. In nucleotides, the CDR3 is TGCGCCAGCAGCTTGAGGGACAGTGCCTACGAGCAGTACTTC. Protein sequence: CASSLRDSAYEQYF.

This clonotype was recorded many times. The chain uses TRBV6-5 and TRBJ2-7, with 10 positions matching TRBD1. Germline V gives CDR1 MNHEY, CDR2 SVGAGI. The ends lost 5 bases at V and 3 bases at J; junction bases unmatched: 10. CDR3 length: 16 residues. CDR3 region: CASSLSGTGDNYEQYF. The CDR3 bases are TGTGCCAGCAGTCTGTCCGGGACAGGGGACAACTACGAGCAGTACTTC.

This clonotype was seen ten or more times. V gene TRBV4-1 combines with J gene TRBJ2-7, with D possibly being TRBD2 (6 bases). V was clipped by 0 bases and J by 5 bases, with 11 bases between them. The CDR3 runs 14 residues. Per the germline V gene, CDR1 is MGHRA and CDR2 is YSYEKL. CDR3 DNA sequence: TGCGCCAGCAGCCAAGAGATTCGGGGGAACGAGCAGTACTTC. The encoded protein is CASSQEIRGNEQYF.

This clonotype occurred many times. The rearrangement links TRBV9 to TRBJ1-3, with 9 bases fitting TRBD1. After removal of 6 bases from V and 4 bases from J, the junction contained 8 bases not matched to a gene. The V gene's germline CDR1 is SGDLS and CDR2 YYNGEE. The CDR3 is 15 residues long. DNA of the CDR3: TGTGCCAGCACCGAAGGACAGGGGAGGGGAAACACCATATATTTT. This translates into CASTEGQGRGNTIYF.

This clonotype appeared a few times. J is TRBJ2-7 and V is TRBV4-1; 11 bases map to TRBD2. This CDR3 comprises 16 residues. After removal of 4 bases from V and 4 bases from J, the junction contained 9 bases not matched to a gene. Germline V CDR1 and CDR2: MGHRA, YSYEKL. CDR3 sequence (DNA): TGCGCCAGCAGCCCTGATATAGCGGGGGGGATGTACGAGCAGTACTTC. Encoded protein: CASSPDIAGGMYEQYF.

There are many counts of this clonotype. The chain combines TRBV5-1 with TRBJ2-5; 7 bases agree with TRBD1. Germline values: CDR1 SGHRS, CDR2 YFSETQ. V trimming: 2 bases; J trimming: 2 bases; junction bases outside the gene matches: 3. There are 14 residues in the CDR3. The CDR3 DNA is TGCGCCAGCAGCTTTAGGGGGCGGCAAGAGACCCAGTACTTC. This translates into CASSFRGRQETQYF.

In this sample, this clonotype turned up many times. J is TRBJ1-3 and V is TRBV6-5, with 7 bases aligning to TRBD1. Germline trimming cut 0 bases from V and 4 bases from J; bases unmatched to any gene: 6. The CDR3 is 16 amino acids. Germline assignment: CDR1 MNHEY and CDR2 SVGAGI. CDR3 amino acids: CASSYSIEGGGNTIYF. The DNA for the CDR3 is TGTGCCAGCAGTTACTCGATCGAAGGGGGCGGAAACACCATATATTTT.

This clonotype was detected ten times or more. The CDR3 sequence: CSAPPGQGIETQYF. The CDR3 nucleotides are TGCAGTGCACCCCCGGGACAGGGCATAGAGACCCAGTACTTC. The V gene is TRBV20-1, the J gene TRBJ2-5, with TRBD1 matching over 9 bases. The CDR3 extends over 14 amino acids. The V gene end was trimmed by 6 bases and the J gene end by 4 bases; junction bases not matched to a gene: 9. Germline CDR1 is DFQATT and CDR2 is SNEGSKA (reference sequence).

This clonotype rates as medium-sized. V and J are TRBV20-1 and TRBJ2-7; 9 positions agree with TRBD1. CDR1 and CDR2 from the germline V gene are DFQATT and SNEGSKA (reference sequence). The ends lost 4 bases at V and 4 bases at J; junction bases unmatched: 5. This CDR3 is 13 amino acids long. CDR3 region: CSATWDRVYEQYF. In DNA form, the CDR3 reads TGCAGTGCTACCTGGGACAGGGTTTACGAGCAGTACTTC.

This clonotype was detected ten times or more. The rearrangement links TRBV2 to TRBJ2-4, with 10 nucleotides matching TRBD1. After removal of 1 base from V and 1 base from J, the junction contained 1 base not matched to a gene. The CDR3 sequence is 16 residues long. Germline lookup yields CDR1 SNHLY and CDR2 FYNNEI. DNA of the CDR3: TGTGCCAGCAGTGAAGGACAGGGGGCTGCCAAAAACATTCAGTACTTC. It translates to CASSEGQGAAKNIQYF.

This clonotype was seen repeatedly, ten times or more. The V gene is TRBV15, the J gene TRBJ2-3; 9 bases are a match to TRBD2. The length of the CDR3 is 15 residues. The V gene end was trimmed by 3 bases and the J gene end by 4 bases; junction bases not matched to a gene: 5. Germline CDR1 is LNHNV and CDR2 is YYDKDF (reference sequence). The CDR3 loop is CATSSRRGGADTQYF. Here the CDR3 DNA reads TGTGCCACCAGCAGTAGGCGGGGGGGTGCAGATACGCAGTATTTT.

This clonotype was counted ten times or more. This chain uses TRBV5-1 with TRBJ2-7, with 7 positions matching TRBD1. V trimming: 4 bases; J trimming: 0 bases; junction bases outside the gene matches: 7. From germline, CDR1 is SGHRS and CDR2 YFSETQ. This CDR3 has 15 residues. In DNA, the CDR3 is TGCGCCAGCAGCGTGGGGGACAGAAGCTCCTACGAGCAGTACTTC. Amino acid sequence: CASSVGDRSSYEQYF.

This clonotype showed up many times. The rearrangement links TRBV20-1 to TRBJ1-1; D remains unclear. Per the germline V gene, CDR1 is DFQATT and CDR2 is SNEGSKA (reference sequence). V was pared by 3 bases and J by 8 bases, with 10 bases between. The CDR3 has 11 residues. The CDR3 DNA follows: TGCAGTGCTAGTTGGGTGTCGGAAGCTTTCTTT. This encodes CSASWVSEAFF.

The table lists this clonotype with many counts. The rearrangement joins TRBV20-1 to TRBJ2-1, with 13 bases aligning to TRBD2. V shed 0 bases and J 9 bases; nucleotides not matched to a gene: 8. Germline lookup yields CDR1 DFQATT and CDR2 SNEGSKA (reference sequence). CDR3 size: 16 residues. DNA for the CDR3: TGCAGTGCTAGAGATCTAGGGACTAGCGGGGATTTTGAGCAGTTCTTC. Amino acids: CSARDLGTSGDFEQFF.

This chain connects TRBV4-2 to TRBJ2-3; no firm D call. The V gene lost 1 base and the J gene lost 2 bases, with 13 bases spanning the gap. CDR1 and CDR2 from the germline V gene are LGHNA and YNFKEQ. The CDR3 has 16 residues. The CDR3 DNA sequence: TGTGCCAGCAGCCAAGTCGAAGGAAGTGCCACAGATACGCAGTATTTT. Encoded protein: CASSQVEGSATDTQYF.

This clonotype was detected many times. CDR3 amino acids: CATSRERSGTKLDTQYF. The DNA for the CDR3 is TGTGCCACCAGCAGAGAGAGGTCGGGGACCAAACTTGATACGCAGTATTTT. V usage is TRBV15 and J usage is TRBJ2-3; D is possibly TRBD1 or TRBD2 (5 bases each). The V gene lost 0 bases and the J gene lost 6 bases, with 19 bases spanning the gap. Germline assignment: CDR1 LNHNV and CDR2 YYDKDF (reference sequence). The CDR3 totals 17 residues.

In its sample, this clonotype was seen many times. This chain links TRBV2 with TRBJ2-1; D may be TRBD2 (6 bases). The V end lost 7 bases, the J end lost 6 bases, and 19 bases lay between the germline ends. CDR1 is SNHLY, CDR2 FYNNEI, per germline. The CDR3 runs 15 residues. The chain's CDR3 is CASISRPSGGNEQFF. For the CDR3, the DNA is TGTGCCAGCATCAGCCGGCCTTCCGGGGGCAATGAGCAGTTCTTC.

This clonotype was seen ten or more times. The chain uses TRBV20-1 and TRBJ1-6; TRBD1 might be the D (5 bases). The CDR3 has 15 amino acids. The V gene lost 4 bases and the J gene lost 9 bases, with 19 bases spanning the gap. Germline CDR1 and CDR2: DFQATT and SNEGSKA (reference sequence). DNA for the CDR3: TGCAGTGCTACCCCGGGCAGGGTGATAGGTTCACCCCTCCACTTT. Encoded protein: CSATPGRVIGSPLHF.

This clonotype has ten or more counts. The J gene is TRBJ2-1, the V gene TRBV12-3 or TRBV12-4, with D unclear. The length of the CDR3 is 14 residues. V lost 4 bases to trimming and J lost 4 bases, with 11 bases between them. CDR3 in amino acids: CASSSAVLYNEQFF. The CDR3 DNA follows: TGTGCCAGCAGTTCGGCGGTATTATACAATGAGCAGTTCTTC.

The V call is TRBV6-5, the J call TRBJ2-7; a weak D match, TRBD2 (6 bases). The CDR3 covers 14 residues. The germline V gene encodes CDR1 MNHEY and CDR2 SVGAGI. Between the trimmed V and J ends, which lost 3 bases and 3 bases, there was a span of 12 bases. DNA for the CDR3: TGTGCCAGCAGTTATCAGGCCGGGGGCTACGAGCAGTACTTC. It specifies CASSYQAGGYEQYF.

Ten or more counts support this clonotype. This chain joins TRBV12-5 and TRBJ2-1; D is unclear. V dropped 1 base and J dropped 7 bases, with 29 bases sitting between them. CDR1 and CDR2 (germline): LGHNT, FRNRAP. The CDR3 sequence is 20 residues long. CDR3: CASGLAYVVPSASSGNEQFF. The DNA for the CDR3 is TGTGCTAGTGGTTTGGCCTATGTCGTGCCGAGCGCTAGTAGTGGGAATGAGCAGTTCTTC.

This clonotype was recorded at least ten times. This sequence joins TRBV7-9 and TRBJ2-3; perhaps TRBD2 as D (5 bases). Germline CDR1 reads SEHNR; CDR2 reads FQNEAQ (reference sequence). Trimming shortened V by 5 bases and J by 6 bases, and 21 bases separated the two germline ends. The CDR3 consists of 16 residues. This CDR3 reads CASSPPRGEPKDTQYF. CDR3 coding DNA: TGTGCCAGCAGCCCCCCCCGGGGTGAACCTAAGGATACGCAGTATTTT.